The 28 T cell receptor beta chains given below trace back to one sample, sequenced in a study of T cells in Graves' hyperthyroidism and ophthalmopathy. Regions amplified from RNA transcripts were the TCR beta CDR3 regions. TCR CDR3 regions were first amplified by RT-PCR with HTBI primers. TCRdb re-analysed the multiplex PCR reads in MiXCR, keeping a single row per CDR3 protein. The sample has around 660,000 distinct CDR3 sequences, 45% seen once; the top ten hold under 8%. Sequenced sample: peripheral blood or thyroid tissue (not recorded which). The receptors here all came from an adult man with Graves' disease, either hyperthyroidism or ophthalmopathy (not recorded which).

This clonotype was detected only once. This chain links TRBV2 with TRBJ1-6; 8 bases line up with TRBD1. CDR3 length: 14 amino acids. Germline trimming cut 3 bases from V and 13 bases from J; bases unmatched to any gene: 8. Germline V gene sequence: CDR1 SNHLY, CDR2 FYNNEI. CDR3 DNA sequence: TGTGCCAGCAGTGATGAGACAGGGGTTTTTCCCCTCCACTTT. This sequence encodes CASSDETGVFPLHF.

This chain links TRBV11-2 with TRBJ2-2, with D uncertain. The CDR3 has 11 residues. V was cut by 5 bases and J by 8 bases, with 6 bases left in between. Germline V lookup: CDR1 SGHAT, CDR2 FQNNGV. The CDR3 here is CASSGRGELFF. As DNA, the CDR3 is TGTGCCAGCAGCGGCAGGGGGGAGCTGTTTTTT.

The chain has TRBV29-1 and TRBJ1-3, with unresolved D. The germline V gene encodes CDR1 SQVTM and CDR2 ANQGSEA. The CDR3 has 11 amino acids. The V and J ends lost 8 bases and 4 bases respectively, with 9 bases between them. CDR3 sequence reads: CSLMRGNTIYF. The CDR3 DNA sequence: TGCAGCTTAATGCGGGGAAACACCATATATTTT.

This clonotype came up many times. This chain uses TRBV9 with TRBJ1-6, with 7 bases that match TRBD1. Germline assignment: CDR1 SGDLS and CDR2 YYNGEE. CDR3 length: 17 amino acids. V dropped 3 bases and J dropped 0; count of bases not matched to a gene: 6. CDR3 protein: CASSAPTGSSYNSPLHF. The DNA for the CDR3 is TGTGCCAGCAGCGCCCCGACAGGGAGCTCCTATAATTCACCCCTCCACTTT.

The CDR3 coding sequence is TGTGCCAGCAGTCCCGGACGGACCGGGGGGACCCAGTACTTC. It encodes CASSPGRTGGTQYF. The chain recombines TRBV27 with TRBJ2-5; a weak D match, TRBD2 (6 bases). V was pared by 5 bases and J by 7 bases, with 17 bases between. Germline CDR1 is MNHEY and CDR2 is SMNVEV (reference sequence). The CDR3 spans 14 residues.

This clonotype has ten or more counts. The V gene is TRBV7-9, the J gene TRBJ2-7, with D perhaps TRBD1 (6 bases). CDR3 length: 15 amino acids. Germline-derived CDR1 and CDR2 are SEHNR and FQNEAQ (reference sequence). Trimming left V 4 bases short and J 3 bases short, with 16 bases between. DNA of the CDR3: TGTGCCAGCAGCTCCGGACAGTCCTGGGGCTACGAGCAGTACTTC. Translated, it gives CASSSGQSWGYEQYF.

The chain carries TRBV7-2 and TRBJ1-1, with 9 bases lining up with TRBD1. V was pared by 5 bases and J by 3 bases, with 10 bases of the junction left unmatched. In germline, CDR1 is SGHTA, CDR2 FQGNSA. This CDR3 has 16 residues. CDR3 DNA sequence: TGTGCCAGCAGCCGGGACAGGGCCGGGGTTGACACTGAAGCTTTCTTT. Protein product: CASSRDRAGVDTEAFF.

The V call is TRBV25-1, the J call TRBJ1-5; D unresolved. Trimming removed 6 bases from V and 6 bases from J, with 12 bases in between. The CDR3 runs 13 residues. Germline lookup yields CDR1 MGHDK and CDR2 SYGVNS. This CDR3 reads CASSPAQSQPQHF. In DNA form, the CDR3 reads TGTGCCAGCAGCCCGGCCCAAAGTCAGCCCCAGCATTTT.

This clonotype occurred many times. This chain uses TRBV20-1 with TRBJ2-7; 9 bases map to TRBD2. Per the germline V gene, CDR1 is DFQATT and CDR2 is SNEGSKA (reference sequence). V lost 2 bases to trimming and J lost 1 base; unmatched junction nucleotides: 3. This CDR3 contains 14 residues. CDR3 sequence reads: CSARLSGRSYEQYF. Here the CDR3 DNA reads TGCAGTGCTAGACTTAGCGGGAGATCCTACGAGCAGTACTTC.

The chain combines TRBV7-8 with TRBJ1-4; no firm D call. V lost 9 bases to trimming and J lost 4 bases, with 15 bases between them. This CDR3 has 14 amino acids. Germline CDR1 and CDR2: SGHVS and FQNEAQ. The CDR3 DNA sequence: TGTGCCAGTAGTCCACGGACCTTTAATGAAAAACTGTTTTTT. It specifies CASSPRTFNEKLFF.

This chain uses TRBV12-3 or TRBV12-4 with TRBJ1-5; tentatively, D is TRBD1 (6 bases). There are 15 residues in the CDR3. The V and J ends lost 6 bases and 0 bases respectively, with 12 bases between them. For the CDR3, the DNA is TGTGCCAGCAGCGGACAGCGTTATAGCAATCAGCCCCAGCATTTT. It translates to CASSGQRYSNQPQHF.

The chain links TRBV6-1 to TRBJ1-1; 9 positions match TRBD1. The ends lost 6 bases at V and 2 bases at J; junction bases unmatched: 4. This CDR3 spans 14 amino acids. CDR1 MNHNS and CDR2 SASEGT come from the germline V gene. The CDR3 here is CASRTGGRNTEAFF. CDR3 DNA: TGTGCCAGCAGGACAGGGGGAAGAAACACTGAAGCTTTCTTT.

Regarding this clonotype: This clone may be a read error of a much larger clone one base away. In nucleotides, the CDR3 is TGCACCAGCAGCTTGGACGTAGCCTACGAGCAGTACTTC. Protein: CTSSLDVAYEQYF. This chain uses TRBV5-1 with TRBJ2-7; no clear D. This CDR3 region has 13 residues. Germline V gene data show CDR1 as SGHRS and CDR2 as YFSETQ.

CDR3 residues: CASSPLAGVVYEQYF. CDR3 sequence (DNA): TGTGCCAGCAGCCCCCTAGCGGGAGTAGTCTACGAGCAGTACTTC. The V call is TRBV7-4, the J call TRBJ2-7; 10 bases are shared with TRBD2. The germline V gene has CDR1 SGHVT and CDR2 SQSDAQ. The CDR3 has 15 residues. V lost 5 bases, J lost 3 bases, and 7 bases stayed unmatched. Based on the CDR3 plus reference TRBV7-4 and TRBJ2-7, the full variable domain is GAGVSQSPRYKVAKRGRDVALRCDSISGHVTLYWYRQTLGQGSEVLTYSQSDAQRDKSGRPSGRFSAERPERSVSTLKIQRTEQGDSAVYLCASSPLAGVVYEQYFGPGTRLTVT.

V usage is TRBV7-6 and J usage is TRBJ2-5, with D maybe TRBD1 (6 bases). V was pared by 5 bases and J by 5 bases, with 18 bases between. The CDR3 length is 15 residues. In germline, CDR1 is SGHVS, CDR2 FNYEAQ. CDR3 nucleotide sequence: TGTGCCAGCAGCCCCCTCCCGGGACAACAGGAGACCCAGTACTTC. It codes for CASSPLPGQQETQYF.

This sequence joins TRBV12-3 or TRBV12-4 and TRBJ1-5; D call uncertain. Trimming cost V 5 bases and J 9 bases, with 17 bases left between them. The CDR3 is made up of 14 amino acids. DNA for the CDR3: TGTGCCAGCAGTCACACAGAGGGCGGTCGGCCCCAGCATTTT. This translates into CASSHTEGGRPQHF.

CDR3 DNA sequence: TGCAGTGGACTCGGAGGGGGGAACACTGAAGCTTTCTTT. Protein: CSGLGGGNTEAFF. The J gene is TRBJ1-1, the V gene TRBV20-1; possible D gene TRBD1, 6 bases. Germline V gene data show CDR1 as DFQATT and CDR2 as SNEGSKA (reference sequence). V was shortened by 7 bases and J by 1 base, with 13 bases between the two germline ends. The CDR3 is made up of 13 amino acids.

Comment on this clonotype: One junction end disagrees with the germline gene, perhaps due to a read error. The V call is TRBV25-1, the J call TRBJ2-7; the D gene could be TRBD1 or TRBD2 (5 bases each). The CDR3 extends over 15 amino acids. Germline assignment: CDR1 MGHDK and CDR2 SYGVNS. The DNA of the CDR3 is TGTGTCAGCAGCTACGGGACGGGCAGTTCCTACGAGCAGTACTTC. As protein: CVSSYGTGSSYEQYF.

This clonotype was detected many times. CDR3 coding DNA: TGTGCCAGCAGCGTGCAGTACGAGCAGTACTTC. Encoded protein: CASSVQYEQYF. V and J are TRBV7-9 and TRBJ2-7; D remains ambiguous. This CDR3 spans 11 amino acids. Germline CDR1 reads SEHNR; CDR2 reads FQNEAQ (reference sequence). V gave up 5 bases and J gave up 4 bases, with 6 bases separating them.

The V gene is TRBV4-1, the J gene TRBJ1-2; TRBD1 agrees at 10 bases. With 3 bases clipped from V and 8 bases from J, the junction kept 3 bases outside the gene matches. This CDR3 has 13 residues. Germline V CDR1 and CDR2: MGHRA, YSYEKL. CDR3 DNA: TGCGCCAGCAGCCAGGGACAGGGGTTCGGCTACACCTTC. Translating gives CASSQGQGFGYTF.

The chain joins TRBV19 to TRBJ1-5, with D unresolved. With 1 base removed from V and 1 base from J, the gap between germline ends came to 8 bases. Germline assignment: CDR1 LNHDA and CDR2 SQIVND (reference sequence). The CDR3 consists of 15 residues. The CDR3 spells CASSIGVQSNQPQHF. The CDR3, as DNA: TGTGCCAGTAGTATAGGGGTCCAAAGCAATCAGCCCCAGCATTTT.

This clonotype was recorded many times. This chain links TRBV10-3 with TRBJ2-5; 8 bases fit TRBD1. The J segment lost 3 bases and the V segment lost 0 bases, leaving 0 bases of the junction unmatched. Germline V gene sequence: CDR1 ENHRY, CDR2 SYGVKD. The CDR3 consists of 14 residues. CDR3 region: CAISESTGEETQYF. CDR3 coding DNA: TGTGCCATCAGTGAGTCGACAGGGGAAGAGACCCAGTACTTC.

The V gene is TRBV9, the J gene TRBJ1-6, with 8 nucleotides matching TRBD1. This CDR3 contains 14 residues. The V segment lost 4 bases and the J segment 9 bases; nucleotides outside the gene matches: 6. Germline lookup yields CDR1 SGDLS and CDR2 YYNGEE. The CDR3 bases are TGTGCCAGCAGCCATGGACAGGGTAGTTCACCCCTCCACTTT. This gives the protein CASSHGQGSSPLHF.

This clonotype was detected many times. The chain recombines TRBV7-3 with TRBJ1-1, with TRBD1 identical over 7 bases. Germline CDR1 is SGHTA and CDR2 is FQGTGA. CDR3 length: 13 amino acids. With V trimmed by 3 bases and J by 6 bases, 4 bases remained unmatched. The CDR3 bases are TGTGCCAGCAGCTTCGGCCAGGGGGCTGAAGCTTTCTTT. Translating it yields CASSFGQGAEAFF.

This sequence joins TRBV14 and TRBJ2-7; TRBD2 matches at 14 bases. The CDR3 has 18 amino acids. The germline V gene has CDR1 SGHDN and CDR2 FVKESK. Trimming at V came to 2 bases and at J to 0 bases, leaving 6 bases not matched to a gene. CDR3 nucleotide sequence: TGTGCCAGCAGCCAAATGACTAGCGGGAGGGCCAACTCCTACGAGCAGTACTTC. Its protein is CASSQMTSGRANSYEQYF. The entire variable domain, with the rest obtained from reference TRBV14 and TRBJ2-7, is as follows: EAGVTQFPSHSVIEKGQTVTLRCDPISGHDNLYWYRRVMGKEIKFLLHFVKESKQDESGMPNNRFLAERTGGTYSTLKVQPAELEDSGVYFCASSQMTSGRANSYEQYFGPGTRLTVT.

This clonotype was seen a handful of times. CDR3 amino acids: CASSLAGGPGNTIYF. The CDR3 region has the DNA TGTGCCAGCAGCTTGGCCGGGGGGCCTGGAAACACCATATATTTT. The rearrangement links TRBV5-6 to TRBJ1-3; a possible D gene is TRBD1 (6 bases). Germline CDR1 SGHDT, CDR2 YYEEEE. CDR3 length: 15 residues. V lost 0 bases, J lost 2 bases, and 9 bases lay in between.

The V call is TRBV6-1, the J call TRBJ1-5, with unresolved D. The V end lost 6 bases, the J end lost 5 bases, and 11 bases lay between the germline ends. From germline, CDR1 is MNHNS and CDR2 SASEGT. The CDR3 consists of 13 residues. The DNA for the CDR3 is TGTGCCAGCAGATCCCACATGGATCAGCCCCAGCATTTT. Protein sequence: CASRSHMDQPQHF.

The V and J genes are TRBV12-3 or TRBV12-4 and TRBJ1-1, with D possibly TRBD1 on 5 matching bases. Trimming cost V 7 bases and J 0 bases, with 12 bases left between them. This CDR3 has 14 residues. CDR3 DNA: TGTGCCAGCATTCCGGAGACAGTGAACACTGAAGCTTTCTTT. This encodes CASIPETVNTEAFF.